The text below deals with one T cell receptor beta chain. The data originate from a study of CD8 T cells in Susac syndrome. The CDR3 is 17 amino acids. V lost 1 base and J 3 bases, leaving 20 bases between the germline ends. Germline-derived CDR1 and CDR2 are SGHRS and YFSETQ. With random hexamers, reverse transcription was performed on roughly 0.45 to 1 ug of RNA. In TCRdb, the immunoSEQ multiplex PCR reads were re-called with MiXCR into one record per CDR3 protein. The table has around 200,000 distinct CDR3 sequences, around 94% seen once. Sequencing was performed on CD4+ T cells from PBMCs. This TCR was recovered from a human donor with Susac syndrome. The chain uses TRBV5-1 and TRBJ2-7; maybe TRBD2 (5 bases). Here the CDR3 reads CASSLSHNMRRSYEQYF. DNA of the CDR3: TGCGCCAGCAGCTTGTCTCACAATATGCGGAGGAGCTACGAGCAGTACTTC.